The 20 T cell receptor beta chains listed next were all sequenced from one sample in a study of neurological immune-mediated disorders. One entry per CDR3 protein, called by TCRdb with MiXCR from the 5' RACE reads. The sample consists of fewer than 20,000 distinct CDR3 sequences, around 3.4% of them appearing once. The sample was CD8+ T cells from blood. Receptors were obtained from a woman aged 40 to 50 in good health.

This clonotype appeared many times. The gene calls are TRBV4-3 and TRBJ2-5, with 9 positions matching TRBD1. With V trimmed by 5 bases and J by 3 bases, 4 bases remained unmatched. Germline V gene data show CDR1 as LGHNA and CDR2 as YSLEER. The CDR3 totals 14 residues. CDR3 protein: CASSNRDREETQYF. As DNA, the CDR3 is TGCGCCAGCAGCAACCGGGACAGGGAAGAGACCCAGTACTTC.

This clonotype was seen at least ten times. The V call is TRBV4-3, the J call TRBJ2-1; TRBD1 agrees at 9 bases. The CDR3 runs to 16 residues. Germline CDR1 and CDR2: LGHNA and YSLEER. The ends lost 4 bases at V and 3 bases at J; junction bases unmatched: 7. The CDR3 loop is CASSPDRGDIYNEQFF. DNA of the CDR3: TGCGCCAGCAGCCCAGACAGGGGGGACATCTACAATGAGCAGTTCTTC.

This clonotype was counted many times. The CDR3 here is CASSFYSGRRSGAFF. CDR3 nucleotide sequence: TGTGCCAGCAGCTTCTACTCAGGGAGGAGGTCTGGAGCTTTCTTT. The gene calls are TRBV7-9 and TRBJ1-1, with TRBD1 as a possible D gene (5 bases). Germline values: CDR1 SEHNR, CDR2 FQNEAQ (reference sequence). The CDR3 loop spans 15 amino acids. V was trimmed by 3 bases and J by 10 bases, leaving 21 bases between them.

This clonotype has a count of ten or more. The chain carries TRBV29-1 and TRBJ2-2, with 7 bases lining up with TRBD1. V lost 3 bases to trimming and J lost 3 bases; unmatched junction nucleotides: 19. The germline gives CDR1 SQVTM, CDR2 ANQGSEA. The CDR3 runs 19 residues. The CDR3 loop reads CSVERVRQGSHEDTGELFF. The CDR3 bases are TGCAGCGTTGAGAGAGTAAGACAGGGATCCCACGAGGACACCGGGGAGCTGTTTTTT.

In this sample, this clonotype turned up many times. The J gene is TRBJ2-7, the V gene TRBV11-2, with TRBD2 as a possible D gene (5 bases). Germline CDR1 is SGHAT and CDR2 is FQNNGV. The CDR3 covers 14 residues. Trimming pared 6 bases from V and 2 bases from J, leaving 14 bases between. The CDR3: CASRSGLGTYEQYF. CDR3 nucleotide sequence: TGTGCCAGCAGATCCGGACTCGGAACCTACGAGCAGTACTTC. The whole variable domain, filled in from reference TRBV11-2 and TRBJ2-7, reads EAGVAQSPRYKIIEKRQSVAFWCNPISGHATLYWYQQILGQGPKLLIQFQNNGVVDDSQLPKDRFSAERLKGVDSTLKIQPAKLEDSAVYLCASRSGLGTYEQYFGPGTRLTVT.

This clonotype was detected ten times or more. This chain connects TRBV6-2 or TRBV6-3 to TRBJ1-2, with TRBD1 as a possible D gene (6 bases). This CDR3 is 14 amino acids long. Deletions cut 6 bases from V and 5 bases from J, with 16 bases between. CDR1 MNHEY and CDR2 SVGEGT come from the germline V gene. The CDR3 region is CASSDRPVGYGYTF. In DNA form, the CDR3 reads TGTGCCAGCAGCGACAGGCCAGTAGGGTATGGCTACACCTTC.

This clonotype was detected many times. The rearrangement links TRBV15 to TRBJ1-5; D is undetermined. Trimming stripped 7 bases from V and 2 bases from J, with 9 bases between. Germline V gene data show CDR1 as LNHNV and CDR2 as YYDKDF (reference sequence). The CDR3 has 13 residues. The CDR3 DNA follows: TGTGCCACCAAGGACCAGGGCAATCAGCCCCAGCATTTT. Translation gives CATKDQGNQPQHF.

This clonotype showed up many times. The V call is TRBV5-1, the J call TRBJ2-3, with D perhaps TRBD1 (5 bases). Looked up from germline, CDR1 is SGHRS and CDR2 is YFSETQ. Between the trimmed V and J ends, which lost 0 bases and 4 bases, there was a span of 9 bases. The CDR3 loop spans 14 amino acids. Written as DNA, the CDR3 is TGCGCCAGCAGCTTGGAACAGGCGTCAGATACGCAGTATTTT. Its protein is CASSLEQASDTQYF.

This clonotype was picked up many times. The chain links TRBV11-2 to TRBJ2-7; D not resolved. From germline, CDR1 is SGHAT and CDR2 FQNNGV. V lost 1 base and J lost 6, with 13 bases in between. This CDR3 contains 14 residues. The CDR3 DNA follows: TGTGCCAGCAGCTTAGGTGGGCTAGACGCCGAGCAGTACTTC. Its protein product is CASSLGGLDAEQYF.

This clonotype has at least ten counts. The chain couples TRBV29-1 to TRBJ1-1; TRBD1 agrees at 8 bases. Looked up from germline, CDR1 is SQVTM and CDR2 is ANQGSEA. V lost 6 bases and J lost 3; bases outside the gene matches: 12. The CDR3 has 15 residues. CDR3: CSVDRDPLRDTEAFF. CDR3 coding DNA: TGCAGCGTGGACAGGGACCCCCTAAGGGACACTGAAGCTTTCTTT.

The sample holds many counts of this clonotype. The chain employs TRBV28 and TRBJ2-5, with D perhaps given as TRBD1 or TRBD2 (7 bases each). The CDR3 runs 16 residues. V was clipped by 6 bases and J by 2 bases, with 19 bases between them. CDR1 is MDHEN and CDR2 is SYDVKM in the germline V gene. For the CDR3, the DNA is TGTGCCAGCAGATCTCAAGCAGGGGGGGTACAAGAGACCCAGTACTTC. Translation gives CASRSQAGGVQETQYF. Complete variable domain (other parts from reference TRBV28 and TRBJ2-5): DVKVTQSSRYLVKRTGEKVFLECVQDMDHENMFWYRQDPGLGLRLIYFSYDVKMKEKGDIPEGYSVSREKKERFSLILESASTNQTSMYLCASRSQAGGVQETQYFGPGTRLLVL.

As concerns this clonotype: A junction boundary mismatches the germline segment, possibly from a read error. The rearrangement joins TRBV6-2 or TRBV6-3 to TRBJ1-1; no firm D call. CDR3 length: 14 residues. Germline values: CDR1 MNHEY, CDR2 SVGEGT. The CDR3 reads CASSPAKREADAFF. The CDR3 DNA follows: TGTGCCAGCAGTCCCGCCAAGCGTGAGGCTGACGCTTTCTTT.

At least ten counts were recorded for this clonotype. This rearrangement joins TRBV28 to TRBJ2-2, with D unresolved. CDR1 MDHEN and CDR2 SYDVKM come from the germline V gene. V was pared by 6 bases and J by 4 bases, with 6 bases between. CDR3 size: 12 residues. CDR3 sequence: CASRTPTGELFF. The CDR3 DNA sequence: TGTGCCAGCAGGACACCCACCGGGGAGCTGTTTTTT.

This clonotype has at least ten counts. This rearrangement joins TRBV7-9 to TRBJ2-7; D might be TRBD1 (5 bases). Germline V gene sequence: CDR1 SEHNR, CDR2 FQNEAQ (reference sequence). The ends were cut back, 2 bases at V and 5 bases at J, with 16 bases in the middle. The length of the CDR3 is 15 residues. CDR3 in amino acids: CASSLPGSQFDEQYF. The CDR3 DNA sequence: TGTGCCAGCAGCTTACCAGGGTCCCAATTCGACGAGCAGTACTTC.

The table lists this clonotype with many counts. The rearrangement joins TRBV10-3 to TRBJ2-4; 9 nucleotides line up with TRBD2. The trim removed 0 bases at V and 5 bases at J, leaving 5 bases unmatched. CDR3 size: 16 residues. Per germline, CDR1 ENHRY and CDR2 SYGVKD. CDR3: CAISESRGRDENIQYF. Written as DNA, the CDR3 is TGTGCCATCAGTGAGTCTCGCGGGAGGGACGAAAACATTCAGTACTTC.

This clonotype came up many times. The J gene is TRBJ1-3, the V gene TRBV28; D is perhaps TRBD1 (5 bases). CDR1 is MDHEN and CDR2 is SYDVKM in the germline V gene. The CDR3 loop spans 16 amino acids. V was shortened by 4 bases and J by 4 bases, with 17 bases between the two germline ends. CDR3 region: CASSYIPPGPGNTIYF. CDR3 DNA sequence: TGTGCCAGCAGTTATATCCCCCCAGGGCCCGGAAACACCATATATTTT.

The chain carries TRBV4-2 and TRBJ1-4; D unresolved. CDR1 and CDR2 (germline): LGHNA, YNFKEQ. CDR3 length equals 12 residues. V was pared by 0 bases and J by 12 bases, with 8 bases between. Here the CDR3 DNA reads TGTGCCAGCAGCCAAGATAGCAGAGAACTGTTTTTT. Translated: CASSQDSRELFF.

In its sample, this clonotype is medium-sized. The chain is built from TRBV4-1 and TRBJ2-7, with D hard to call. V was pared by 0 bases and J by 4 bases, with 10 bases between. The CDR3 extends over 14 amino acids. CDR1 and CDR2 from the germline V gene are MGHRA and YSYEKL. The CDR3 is CASSQEMSEYEQYF. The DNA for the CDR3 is TGCGCCAGCAGCCAAGAGATGTCGGAGTACGAGCAGTACTTC.

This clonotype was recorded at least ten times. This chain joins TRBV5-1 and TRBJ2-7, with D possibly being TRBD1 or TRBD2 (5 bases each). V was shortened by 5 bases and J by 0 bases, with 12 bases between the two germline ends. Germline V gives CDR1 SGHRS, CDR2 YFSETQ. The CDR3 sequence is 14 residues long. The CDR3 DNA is TGCGCCAGCAGGCGCAGGGACGGCTCCTACGAGCAGTACTTC. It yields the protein CASRRRDGSYEQYF. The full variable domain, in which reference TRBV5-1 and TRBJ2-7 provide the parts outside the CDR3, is KAGVTQTPRYLIKTRGQQVTLSCSPISGHRSVSWYQQTPGQGLQFLFEYFSETQRNKGNFPGRFSGRQFSNSRSEMNVSTLELGDSALYLCASRRRDGSYEQYFGPGTRLTVT.

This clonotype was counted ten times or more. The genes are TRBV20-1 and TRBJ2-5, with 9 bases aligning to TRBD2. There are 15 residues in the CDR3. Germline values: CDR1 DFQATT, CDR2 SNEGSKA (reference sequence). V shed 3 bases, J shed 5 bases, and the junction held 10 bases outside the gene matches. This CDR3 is CSARPLAGLRETQYF. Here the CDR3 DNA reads TGCAGTGCTAGGCCCCTAGCGGGACTTAGGGAGACCCAGTACTTC.